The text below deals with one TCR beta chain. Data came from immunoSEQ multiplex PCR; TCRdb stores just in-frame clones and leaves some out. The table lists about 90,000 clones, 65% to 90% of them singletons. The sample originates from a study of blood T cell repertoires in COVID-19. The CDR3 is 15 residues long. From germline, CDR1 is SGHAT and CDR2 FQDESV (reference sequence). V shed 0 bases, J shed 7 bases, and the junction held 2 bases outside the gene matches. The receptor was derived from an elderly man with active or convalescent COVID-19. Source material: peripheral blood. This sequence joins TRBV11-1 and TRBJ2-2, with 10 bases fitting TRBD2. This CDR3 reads CASSLAGTSVGELFF. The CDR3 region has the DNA TGTGCCAGCAGCTTAGCCGGGACTAGCGTCGGGGAGCTGTTTTTT.